This is a list of T cell receptor beta chains from one sample in a study of OX40 agonist ivuxolimab in advanced cancers. Sequencing was performed with immunoSEQ multiplex PCR; in TCRdb, only in-frame clones are kept and a portion is missing. Here the sample spans approximately 89,000 clones, approximately 90% being singletons. Sequenced material: CD4+ or CD8+ T cells sorted from blood, taken in a trial of the OX40 agonist ivuxolimab. These receptors all stem from an adult with an advanced solid tumor such as melanoma, head and neck, liver or kidney cancer. CDR3s include the opening cysteine and the closing phenylalanine or tryptophan. The D gene is left open where the match is weak. Clone size, where shown, is once, few, many, or a class for clones that have expanded.

j_call d_call v_call cdr3_length clone_size cdr3_aa cdr3_nt
TRBJ1-3 TRBD1 TRBV7-6 14 - CATKTGTSGNTIYF TGTGCCACCAAGACAGGGACCTCTGGAAACACCATATATTTT
TRBJ1-1 TRBD1 TRBV29-1 14 - CSANRGPMNTEAFF TGCAGCGCAAACAGGGGCCCCATGAACACTGAAGCTTTCTTT
TRBJ1-2 - TRBV19 12 - CVSAGQGIAYTF TGTGTTTCGGCCGGGCAGGGCATAGCCTACACCTTC
TRBJ1-6 - TRBV9 14 - CASSVATADSPLHF TGTGCCAGCAGCGTAGCTACGGCAGATTCACCCCTCCACTTT
TRBJ2-7 TRBD1 TRBV6-6 13 - CASSRGQGSEQYF TGTGCCAGCAGCCGGGGACAGGGGAGCGAGCAGTACTTC
TRBJ2-7 TRBD1 TRBV7-2 15 - CASSQRTGGSYEQYF TGTGCCAGCAGCCAAAGAACAGGGGGCTCCTACGAGCAGTACTTC
TRBJ1-1 - TRBV21-1 13 - CASSKAGNTEAFF TGTGCCAGCAGCAAAGCGGGCAACACTGAAGCTTTCTTT
TRBJ2-2 TRBD1 TRBV18 15 - CASSERQGGTGELFF TGTGCCAGCTCAGAGAGACAGGGCGGCACCGGGGAGCTGTTTTTT
TRBJ1-1 - TRBV7-9 13 few CASSLMVNTEAFF TGTGCCAGCAGCTTAATGGTGAACACTGAAGCTTTCTTT
TRBJ2-3 TRBD1 TRBV7-9 14 once CASSSGTGGITQYF TGTGCCAGCAGCTCCGGGACAGGGGGCATTACGCAGTATTTT
TRBJ2-7 TRBD2 TRBV6-5 14 - CASRPGLGSYEQYF TGTGCCAGCAGGCCGGGACTAGGGTCCTACGAGCAGTACTTC
TRBJ2-3 TRBD2 TRBV5-4 16 - CASIPSGGDLTDTQYF TGTGCCAGCATCCCGAGCGGGGGCGATCTCACAGATACGCAGTATTTT
TRBJ2-1 - TRBV15 15 - CATSPRLDPYNEQFF TGTGCCACCAGCCCTAGACTAGACCCGTACAATGAGCAGTTCTTC
TRBJ2-5 - TRBV7-9 11 few CASWLAETQYF TGTGCCTCGTGGCTAGCGGAGACCCAGTACTTC
TRBJ2-5 - TRBV7-9 16 - CASSFFQGVYQETQYF TGTGCCAGCAGCTTTTTCCAGGGAGTGTACCAAGAGACCCAGTACTTC
TRBJ2-7 TRBD1 TRBV28 15 - CASSITGTGVFEQYF TGTGCCAGCAGTATTACCGGGACAGGGGTCTTCGAGCAGTACTTC
TRBJ1-2 - TRBV11-2 14 - CASSLDEGIDGYTF TGTGCCAGCAGCTTAGATGAGGGGATCGATGGCTACACCTTC
TRBJ2-7 TRBD2 TRBV11-3 14 - CASSLVSGNSEQYF TGTGCCAGCAGCTTAGTAAGCGGGAACTCTGAGCAGTACTTC
TRBJ2-7 - TRBV6-5 13 - CASSEVPSYEQYF TGTGCCAGCAGCGAGGTGCCTTCCTACGAGCAGTACTTC
TRBJ2-5 TRBD2 TRBV7-2 15 - CASSPALAGVETQYF TGTGCCAGCAGCCCAGCACTAGCGGGAGTGGAGACCCAGTACTTC
TRBJ2-1 TRBD1 TRBV6-5 15 - CASSPPDRGRNEQFF TGTGCCAGCAGCCCTCCGGACAGGGGGCGGAATGAGCAGTTCTTC
TRBJ2-3 - TRBV5-4 15 - CASSLVEGGDDTQYF TGTGCCAGCAGCTTGGTGGAAGGAGGGGACGATACGCAGTATTTT
TRBJ1-1 - TRBV6-6 15 once CASSYLGRMNTEAFF TGTGCCAGCAGTTATTTGGGGAGAATGAACACTGAAGCTTTCTTT
TRBJ2-5 TRBD2 TRBV19 14 - CASRLAGGQETQYF TGTGCCAGTAGATTAGCGGGAGGGCAAGAGACCCAGTACTTC
TRBJ1-5 TRBD1 TRBV19 17 once CASSRRDRGGAWEPQHF TGTGCCAGTAGTAGACGGGACAGAGGGGGCGCGTGGGAGCCCCAGCATTTT